This T cell receptor beta chain was recorded in a study of identical twins. Whole-study findings and limits: Whereas memory repertoires showed no such difference, abundant cord blood beta clonotypes carried fewer insertions. Compared with models, monozygotic twins showed more out-of-frame TCR alpha sharing.

This clonotype has a handful of counts. Its antigen is not known. From the 5' RACE reads, TCRdb called clonotypes with MiXCR, one entry per CDR3 protein. The sample yields 750,000 to 950,000 distinct CDR3 sequences, about 12% seen once. The same sample was also studied in work on yellow fever vaccine responses in identical twins. That work states: Twins' vaccine T cell response reportedly seemed partly convergent, partly personalized.

The sequencing input was PBMCs. This clonotype was obtained from a woman aged 18-29 years in good health.

The CDR3 DNA reads TGTGCCAGCCGAAATCCACTTGAGCAGTTCTTC. It yields the protein CASRNPLEQFF. V is TRBV2 and J is TRBJ2-1; D uncertain. The CDR3 covers 11 residues. The germline V gene has CDR1 SNHLY and CDR2 FYNNEI. Trimming shortened V by 8 bases and J by 9 bases, and 11 bases separated the two germline ends.